This TCR beta chain emerged from a study of technical replicates of blood from several donors. CDR1 and CDR2 from the germline V gene are SGHTA and FQGTGA. The CDR3 runs to 13 residues. V was shortened by 0 bases and J by 6 bases, with 8 bases between the two germline ends. Sequencing used immunoSEQ multiplex PCR; TCRdb keeps in-frame clones, though not all of them. The data hold some 60,000 clones, with just under 95% observed a single time. The V gene is TRBV7-3, the J gene TRBJ1-1; TRBD1 might be the D (5 bases). Sequencing input: PBMCs. This TCR was sampled from a human donor in good health. Some clones in this sample may be carry-over from other donors' samples. CDR3 residues: CASSLTRVAEAFF. DNA of the CDR3: TGTGCCAGCAGCTTAACCAGGGTTGCTGAAGCTTTCTTT.